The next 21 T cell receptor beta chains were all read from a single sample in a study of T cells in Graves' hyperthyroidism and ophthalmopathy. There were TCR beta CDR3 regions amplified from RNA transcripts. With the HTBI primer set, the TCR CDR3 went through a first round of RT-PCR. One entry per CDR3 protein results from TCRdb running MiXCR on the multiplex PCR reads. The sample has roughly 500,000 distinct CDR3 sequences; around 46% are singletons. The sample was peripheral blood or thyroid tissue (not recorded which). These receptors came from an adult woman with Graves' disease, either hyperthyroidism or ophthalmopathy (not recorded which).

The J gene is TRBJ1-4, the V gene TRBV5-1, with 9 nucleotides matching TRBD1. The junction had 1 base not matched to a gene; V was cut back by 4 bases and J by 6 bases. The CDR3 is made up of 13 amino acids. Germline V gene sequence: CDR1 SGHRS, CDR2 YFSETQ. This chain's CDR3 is CASSRTGDEKLFF. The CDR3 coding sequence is TGCGCCAGCAGCCGGACAGGGGATGAAAAACTGTTTTTT. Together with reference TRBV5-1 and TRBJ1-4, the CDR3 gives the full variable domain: KAGVTQTPRYLIKTRGQQVTLSCSPISGHRSVSWYQQTPGQGLQFLFEYFSETQRNKGNFPGRFSGRQFSNSRSEMNVSTLELGDSALYLCASSRTGDEKLFFGSGTQLSVL.

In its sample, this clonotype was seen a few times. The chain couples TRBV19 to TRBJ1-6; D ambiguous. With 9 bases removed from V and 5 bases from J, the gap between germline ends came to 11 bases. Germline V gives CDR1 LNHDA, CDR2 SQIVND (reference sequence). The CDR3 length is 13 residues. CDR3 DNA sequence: TGTGCCAGCGGTATGGGTAATAATTCACCCCTCCACTTT. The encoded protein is CASGMGNNSPLHF.

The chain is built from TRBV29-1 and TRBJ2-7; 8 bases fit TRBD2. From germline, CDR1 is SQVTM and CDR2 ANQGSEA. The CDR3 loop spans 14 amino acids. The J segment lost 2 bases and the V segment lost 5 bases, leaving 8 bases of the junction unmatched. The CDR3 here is CSVPRGGSPYEQYF. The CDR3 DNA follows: TGCAGCGTTCCCCGGGGGGGTTCCCCCTACGAGCAGTACTTC.

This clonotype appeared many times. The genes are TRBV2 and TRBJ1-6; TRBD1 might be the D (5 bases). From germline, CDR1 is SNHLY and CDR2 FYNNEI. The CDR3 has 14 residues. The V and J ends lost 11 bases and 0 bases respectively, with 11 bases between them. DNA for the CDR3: TGTGCCGGGACGCCAAGCTCCTATAATTCACCCCTCCACTTT. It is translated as CAGTPSSYNSPLHF. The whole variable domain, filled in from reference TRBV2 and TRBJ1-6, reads EPEVTQTPSHQVTQMGQEVILRCVPISNHLYFYWYRQILGQKVEFLVSFYNNEISEKSEIFDDQFSVERPDGSNFTLKIRSTKLEDSAMYFCAGTPSSYNSPLHFGNGTRLTVT.

The CDR3 is CASRPSGGTYEQYF. CDR3 DNA: TGTGCCAGCAGGCCTAGCGGGGGCACCTACGAGCAGTACTTC. The chain joins TRBV25-1 to TRBJ2-7, with TRBD2 matching 10 bases. CDR3 length equals 14 residues. Per germline, CDR1 MGHDK and CDR2 SYGVNS. The V segment lost 6 bases and the J segment 2 bases; nucleotides outside the gene matches: 4.

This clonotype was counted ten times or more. CDR3 nucleotides: TGTGCCACCAGTTCACAGGGGGTCGAGCAGTACTTC. Translated: CATSSQGVEQYF. This chain uses TRBV24-1 with TRBJ2-7; 8 positions agree with TRBD1. The CDR3 extends over 12 amino acids. V gave up 6 bases and J gave up 6 bases; unmatched junction bases: 3. Germline CDR1 KGHDR, CDR2 SFDVKD.

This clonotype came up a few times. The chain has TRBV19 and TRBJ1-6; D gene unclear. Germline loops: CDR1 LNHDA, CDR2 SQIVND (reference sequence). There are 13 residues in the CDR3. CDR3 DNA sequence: TGTGCTAGAGAGTGGGGAGAGAATTCACCCCTCCACTTT. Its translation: CAREWGENSPLHF.

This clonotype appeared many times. The CDR3 loop reads CASSQASGAPYGYTF. The CDR3 nucleotides read TGTGCCAGCAGCCAAGCGTCAGGGGCCCCCTATGGCTACACCTTC. V usage is TRBV14 and J usage is TRBJ1-2, with a weak D call TRBD1 (6 bases). This CDR3 is 15 amino acids long. V was shortened by 1 base and J by 4 bases, with 13 bases between the two germline ends. Germline CDR1 SGHDN, CDR2 FVKESK.

The CDR3 reads CASDPRGGSGQQETQYF. In nucleotides, the CDR3 is TGTGCTAGTGACCCTCGAGGGGGTAGCGGTCAGCAAGAGACCCAGTACTTC. The J gene is TRBJ2-5, the V gene TRBV12-5; D may correspond to TRBD1 or TRBD2 (6 bases each). The germline V and J ends were trimmed by 7 bases and 2 bases, with 23 bases remaining between them. In germline, CDR1 is LGHNT, CDR2 FRNRAP. This CDR3 region has 17 residues.

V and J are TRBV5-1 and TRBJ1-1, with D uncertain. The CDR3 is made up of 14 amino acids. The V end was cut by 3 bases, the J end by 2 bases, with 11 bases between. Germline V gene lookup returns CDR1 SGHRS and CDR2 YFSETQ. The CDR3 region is CASSSTRGNTEAFF. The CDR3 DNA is TGCGCCAGCAGCTCGACAAGAGGAAACACTGAAGCTTTCTTT.

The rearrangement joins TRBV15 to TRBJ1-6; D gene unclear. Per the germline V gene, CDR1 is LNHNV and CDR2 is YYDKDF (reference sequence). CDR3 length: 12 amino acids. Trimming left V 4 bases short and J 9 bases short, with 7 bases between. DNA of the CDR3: TGTGCCACCAGCACCAATATTTCACCCCTCCACTTT. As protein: CATSTNISPLHF.

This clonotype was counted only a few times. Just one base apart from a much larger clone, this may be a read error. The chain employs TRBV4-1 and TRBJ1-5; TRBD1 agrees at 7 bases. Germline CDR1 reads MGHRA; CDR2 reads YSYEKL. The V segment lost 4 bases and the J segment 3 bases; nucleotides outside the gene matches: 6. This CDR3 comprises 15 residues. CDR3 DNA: TGCGCCAGCAGCCCAGGGGGACGGTACAATCAGCCCCAGCATTTT. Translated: CASSPGGRYNQPQHF.

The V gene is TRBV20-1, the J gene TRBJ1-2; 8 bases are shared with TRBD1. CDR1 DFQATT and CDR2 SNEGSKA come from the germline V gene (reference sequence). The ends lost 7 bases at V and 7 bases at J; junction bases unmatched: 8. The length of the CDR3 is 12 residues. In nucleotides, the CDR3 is TGCAGTGACTACGGGACAGGAGGTGGCTACACCTTC. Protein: CSDYGTGGGYTF.

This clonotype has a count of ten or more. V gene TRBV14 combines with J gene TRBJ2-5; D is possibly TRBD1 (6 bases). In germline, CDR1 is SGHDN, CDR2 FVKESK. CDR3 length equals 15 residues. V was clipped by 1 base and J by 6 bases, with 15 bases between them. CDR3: CASSQASQGRQTQYF. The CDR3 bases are TGTGCCAGCAGCCAAGCATCTCAGGGGCGGCAGACCCAGTACTTC.

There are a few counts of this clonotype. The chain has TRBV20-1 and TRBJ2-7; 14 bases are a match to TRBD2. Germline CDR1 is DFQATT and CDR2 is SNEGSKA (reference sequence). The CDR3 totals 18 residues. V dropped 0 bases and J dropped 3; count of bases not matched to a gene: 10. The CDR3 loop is CSARDLGLAGALDYEQYF. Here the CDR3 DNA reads TGCAGTGCTAGAGATCTGGGACTAGCGGGAGCCTTGGACTACGAGCAGTACTTC.

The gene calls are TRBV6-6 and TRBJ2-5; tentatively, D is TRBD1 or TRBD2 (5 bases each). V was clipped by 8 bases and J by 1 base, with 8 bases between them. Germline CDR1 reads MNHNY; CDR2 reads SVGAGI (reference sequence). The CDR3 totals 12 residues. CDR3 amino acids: CASAGTQETQYF. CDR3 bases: TGTGCCAGCGCCGGGACCCAAGAGACCCAGTACTTC.

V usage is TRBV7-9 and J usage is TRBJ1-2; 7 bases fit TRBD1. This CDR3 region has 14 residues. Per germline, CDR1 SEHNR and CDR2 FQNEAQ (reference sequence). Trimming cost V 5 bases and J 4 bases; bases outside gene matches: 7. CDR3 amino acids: CASSPQDRIYGYTF. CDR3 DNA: TGTGCCAGCAGCCCGCAGGACAGGATCTATGGCTACACCTTC. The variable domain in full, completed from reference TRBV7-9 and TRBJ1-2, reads DTGVSQNPRHKITKRGQNVTFRCDPISEHNRLYWYRQTLGQGPEFLTYFQNEAQLEKSRLLSDRFSAERPKGSFSTLEIQRTEQGDSAMYLCASSPQDRIYGYTFGSGTRLTVV.

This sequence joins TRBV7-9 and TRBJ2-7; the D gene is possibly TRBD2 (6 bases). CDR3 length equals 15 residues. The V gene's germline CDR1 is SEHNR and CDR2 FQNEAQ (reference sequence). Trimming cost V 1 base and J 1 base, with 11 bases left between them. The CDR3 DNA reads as TGTGCCAGCAGCTTAGAGGAGGGCCGGTCCTACGAGCAGTACTTC. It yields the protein CASSLEEGRSYEQYF.

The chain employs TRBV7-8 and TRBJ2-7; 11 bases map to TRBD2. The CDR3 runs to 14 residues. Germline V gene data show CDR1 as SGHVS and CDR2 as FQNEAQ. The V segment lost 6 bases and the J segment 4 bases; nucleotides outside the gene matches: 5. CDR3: CASRIAGGLYEQYF. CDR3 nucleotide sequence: TGTGCCAGCAGGATAGCGGGGGGGCTGTACGAGCAGTACTTC. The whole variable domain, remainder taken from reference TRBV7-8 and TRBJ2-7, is GAGVSQSPRYKVAKRGQDVALRCDPISGHVSLFWYQQALGQGPEFLTYFQNEAQLDKSGLPSDRFFAERPEGSVSTLKIQRTQQEDSAVYLCASRIAGGLYEQYFGPGTRLTVT.

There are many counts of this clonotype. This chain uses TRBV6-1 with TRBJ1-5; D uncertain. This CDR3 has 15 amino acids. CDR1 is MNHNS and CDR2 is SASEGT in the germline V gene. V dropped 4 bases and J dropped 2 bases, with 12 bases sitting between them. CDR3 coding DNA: TGTGCCAGCAGTGTTTGGGGTGAGGGCAATCAGCCCCAGCATTTT. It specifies CASSVWGEGNQPQHF.

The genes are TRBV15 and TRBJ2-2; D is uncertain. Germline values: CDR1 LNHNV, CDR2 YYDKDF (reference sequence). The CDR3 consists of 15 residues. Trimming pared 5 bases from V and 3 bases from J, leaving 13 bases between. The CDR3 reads CATSGPITYTGELFF. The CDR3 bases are TGTGCCACCAGCGGGCCTATTACGTACACCGGGGAGCTGTTTTTT.